These T cell receptor beta chains were read from a single sample in a study of cytomegalovirus exposure and HLA in healthy donors. Method: immunoSEQ multiplex PCR; TCRdb's copy keeps in-frame clones and lacks some. The table shows about 120,000 clones, with around a tenth occurring only once. What was sequenced was PBMCs. These receptors were obtained from a man in his thirties or forties in good health and CMV-seronegative. Each CDR3 is given with its conserved first and last residue. The order of the fields is clone size, D gene, J gene, V gene, CDR3 DNA, CDR3 protein. A D gene is named only where the DNA matches it firmly. Only some rows state a clone size, as once, few, many or a class for expanded clones.

>NA|TRBD1|TRBJ2-1|TRBV19
TGTGCCAGTAGTCGGGACAGGGAGTACAATGAGCAGTTCTTC
CASSRDREYNEQFF
>NA|TRBD1|TRBJ1-2|TRBV5-4
TGTGCCAGCAGCCTTGGGACAGGGGAGAACTATGGCTACACCTTC
CASSLGTGENYGYTF
>NA|NA|TRBJ1-1|TRBV21-1
TGTGCCAGCAGCAACGGGGGACAGAGTTTCATGAACACTGAAGCTTTCTTT
CASSNGGQSFMNTEAFF
>NA|NA|TRBJ2-7|TRBV29-1
TGCAGCGTTGAGGAGGTTTCCTACGAGCAGTACTTC
CSVEEVSYEQYF
>few|NA|TRBJ1-4|TRBV9
TGTGCCAGCAGTCCCAACGGTGCAACTAATGAAAAACTGTTTTTT
CASSPNGATNEKLFF
>NA|NA|TRBJ2-7|TRBV27
TGTGCCAGCAGTCTATTTGACAGCTCCTACGAGCAGTACTTC
CASSLFDSSYEQYF
>NA|TRBD2|TRBJ2-3|TRBV9
TGTGCCAGCAGCGCCCACGGAGGCGGGGGAAAGAGCACAGATACGCAGTATTTT
CASSAHGGGGKSTDTQYF
>few|TRBD1|TRBJ2-7|TRBV4-1
TGCGCCAGCAGCCAAGATAGAACAGGGGCCTACGAGCAGTACTTC
CASSQDRTGAYEQYF
>few|NA|TRBJ2-2|TRBV19
TGTGCCAGTATCTCGGCCGGGGAGCTGTTTTTT
CASISAGELFF
>NA|NA|TRBJ1-5|TRBV7-8
TGTGCCAGCAGCCACCGGTGGGAGCCCAATCAGCCCCAGCATTTT
CASSHRWEPNQPQHF
>few|NA|TRBJ2-7|TRBV28
TGTGCCAGCAGTTTGGAACTAGCTGGGTCGCACTTC
CASSLELAGSHF
>few|TRBD2|TRBJ2-7|TRBV4-3
TGCGCCAGCAGCCAAGGAGCGGGGGAAGGATACGAGCAGTACTTC
CASSQGAGEGYEQYF
>few|TRBD1|TRBJ2-7|TRBV5-4
TGTGCCAGCAGAGAGACGCGACAGGGGTCCTACGAGCAGTACTTC
CASRETRQGSYEQYF
>NA|TRBD2|TRBJ2-7|TRBV9
TGTGCCAGCAGCCCGGGGGGGACTCTCTACGAGCAGTACTTC
CASSPGGTLYEQYF
>NA|TRBD1|TRBJ2-3|TRBV10-1
TGCGCCAGCTGTCCAGGGGGCGGTTGCACAGATACGCAGTATTTT
CASCPGGGCTDTQYF
>few|NA|TRBJ2-7|TRBV27
TGTGCCAGCAGACAGCTACTCTCCTACGAGCAGTACTTC
CASRQLLSYEQYF
>NA|TRBD1|TRBJ1-2|TRBV29-1
TGCAGCGTAAGCCGGGACAGGGGAGGCTATGGCTACACCTTC
CSVSRDRGGYGYTF
>NA|TRBD1|TRBJ2-1|TRBV7-9
TGTGCCAGCAGCTTAGGACAGGGGGCGAGGAATGAGCAGTTCTTC
CASSLGQGARNEQFF
>NA|TRBD2|TRBJ2-3|TRBV5-1
TGCGCCAGCAGCTTGGCCGGTGGGGCTGTAAGACTAGCGGGAGTCGGAGATACGCAGTATTTT
CASSLAGGAVRLAGVGDTQYF
>few|NA|TRBJ1-1|TRBV30
TGTGCCTGGGCCGGGTACACTGAAGCTTTCTTT
CAWAGYTEAFF
>few|TRBD1|TRBJ1-5|TRBV6-5
TGTGCCAGCACCCCGACAGGGAGCGAACAGCCCCAGCATTTT
CASTPTGSEQPQHF
>NA|TRBD2|TRBJ2-1|TRBV28
TGTGCCAGCAGTGTGACTAGCGTCGGATCCTACAATGAGCAGTTCTTC
CASSVTSVGSYNEQFF
>few|NA|TRBJ2-7|TRBV25-1
TGTGCCAGCAGTGATCCCCAGGGGTTCGACGAGCAGTACTTC
CASSDPQGFDEQYF
>NA|NA|TRBJ2-3|TRBV5-1
TGCGCCAGCAGCTTGGGTCCTAGCGAAGGTGCTTTCGTTAGGTATTTT
CASSLGPSEGAFVRYF
>NA|TRBD1|TRBJ2-3|TRBV29-1
TGCAGCGTTACCCCAACCGGGACAGAGAGACCTGTTAGCACAGATACGCAGTATTTT
CSVTPTGTERPVSTDTQYF
>few|TRBD2|TRBJ2-5|TRBV7-9
TGTGCCAGCAGCCGTTTGTTAGCGGGGGTACGGGAGACCCAGTACTTC
CASSRLLAGVRETQYF
>NA|NA|TRBJ1-5|TRBV11-2
TGTGCCAGCAGCGGGCACAGGGAACAGCCCCAGCATTTT
CASSGHREQPQHF
>few|NA|TRBJ1-2|TRBV19
TGTGCCAGTAGTAAGGCAGCGGTTGACTATGGCTACACCTTC
CASSKAAVDYGYTF
>NA|NA|TRBJ2-1|TRBV9
TGTGCCAGCAGCTCCGGGACTCTCTTTAGCAATGAGCAGTTCTTC
CASSSGTLFSNEQFF
>few|NA|TRBJ2-2|TRBV11-2
TGTGCCAGCAGCTCGACTCACAGGGACACCGGGGAGCTGTTTTTT
CASSSTHRDTGELFF
>NA|NA|TRBJ2-7|TRBV13
TGTGCCAGCAGCTTAGCCGACCAGGGAGAGCAGTACTTC
CASSLADQGEQYF
>few|NA|TRBJ2-3|TRBV9
TGTGCCAGCAGCGTAGGGGGCGGCGCAGATACGCAGTATTTT
CASSVGGGADTQYF
>NA|NA|TRBJ2-4|TRBV4-3
TGCGCCAGCAGCCAAGATCGGGCCGCAGCAGGGAACATTCAGTACTTC
CASSQDRAAAGNIQYF
>NA|NA|TRBJ2-7|TRBV6-5
TGTGCCAGCAGTTGGAGGGGGCGCGAGCAGTACTTC
CASSWRGREQYF
>NA|NA|TRBJ2-5|TRBV20-1
TGCAGTGCTAACTTCGAGACCCAGTACTTC
CSANFETQYF